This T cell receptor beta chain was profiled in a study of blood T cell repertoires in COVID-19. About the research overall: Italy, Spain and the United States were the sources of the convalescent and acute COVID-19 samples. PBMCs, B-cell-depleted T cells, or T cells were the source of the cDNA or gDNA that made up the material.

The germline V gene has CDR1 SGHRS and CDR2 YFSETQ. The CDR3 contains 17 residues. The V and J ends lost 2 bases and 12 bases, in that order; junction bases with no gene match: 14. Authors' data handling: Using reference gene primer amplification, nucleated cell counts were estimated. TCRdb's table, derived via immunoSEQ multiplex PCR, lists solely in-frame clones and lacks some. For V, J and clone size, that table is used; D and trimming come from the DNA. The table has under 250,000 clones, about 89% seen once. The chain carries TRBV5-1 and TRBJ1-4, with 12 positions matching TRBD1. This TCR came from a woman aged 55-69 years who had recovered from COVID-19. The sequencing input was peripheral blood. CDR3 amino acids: CASSFRPGTGGSNELFF. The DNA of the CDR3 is TGCGCCAGCAGCTTCAGACCTGGGACAGGGGGCTCTAATGAACTGTTTTTT.